This TCR beta chain was sequenced for a study of T cells expressing NK-cell markers. Study background: According to the study, TCR beta repertoires originated from sorted CD3+CD56+NKG2C+, CD3+CD56+NKG2C- and CD3+CD56-NKG2C+ T cells. Seven of the eight sequenced donors were HCMV-seropositive; one was seronegative. Study results and limitations: In more than five donors, dominant CD3+CD56+NKG2C+ clonotypes ranked among the top 10 CD8+ clonotypes. It was still unclear whether expanded NKG2C+ T cell clones were HCMV specific.

Reanalyzing the 5' RACE reads, TCRdb keeps one entry per CDR3 protein, without DNA. The sample is made up of about 110,000 distinct CDR3 sequences, and the top ten hold roughly 20% of it. About this clonotype itself: Antigen unknown.

There are 12 residues in the CDR3. Germline lookup yields CDR1 SGHRS and CDR2 YFSETQ. The chain employs TRBV5-1 and TRBJ1-1; TCRdb outputs TRBD1, but without DNA this stays unchecked. Sequencing was carried out using blood T cells: a sorted CD56 or NKG2C T cell subset, CD4+ or CD8+ T cells, or bulk PBMC T cells (not recorded which). The sequence came from a woman aged 18-69 years in good health. The CDR3 here is CASTPGGREAFF.